The clone carrying this TCR beta chain was counted between two and nine times. Its antigen is unknown. The source of the sample is a study of blood T cells in healthy people across ages. At the level of the study: About one barcoded TCR beta cDNA was captured per two T cells.

Study-wide findings and caveats: No conclusive comparison of naive versus antigen-experienced cells was possible with unsorted PBMCs.

Those donating, healthy Caucasian individuals from Russia, were aged roughly 6 to 100. PBMCs, at least 7 million per sample, were isolated. A second PCR of 7 to 11 cycles used a sample-barcoded 5' primer and a J-beta primer mix. TCRdb recomputed calls from the 5' RACE reads with MiXCR, one row per CDR3 protein. The data hold around 1.7 million distinct CDR3 sequences, with 25% to 30% observed a single time. Trimming left V 1 base short and J 2 bases short, with 12 bases between. CDR3 length: 15 amino acids. CDR1 is LNHDA and CDR2 is SQIVND in the germline V gene (reference sequence). The source of this sequence is a woman aged 30 to 39 in good health. The genes are TRBV19 and TRBJ2-7, with TRBD2 as a possible D gene (6 bases). The sequencing input was blood. The CDR3 reads CASSIAEGTPYEQYF. The CDR3 DNA sequence: TGTGCCAGTAGTATAGCGGAGGGGACGCCCTACGAGCAGTACTTC.